This T cell receptor (beta chain) is from a study of T cell responses to AZD1222 COVID-19 vaccine. V dropped 4 bases and J dropped 4 bases, with 20 bases sitting between them. CDR3 length: 17 amino acids. Looked up from germline, CDR1 is SGHDT and CDR2 is YYEEEE. The method was immunoSEQ multiplex PCR; TCRdb's version includes in-frame clones alone and lacks a portion of them. The profile shows approximately 120,000 clones, about 85% of them singletons. The sample here was peripheral blood, taken on day 0 of AZD1222 vaccination. This TCR derives from an adult in good health. This rearrangement joins TRBV5-6 to TRBJ1-4; D gene unclear. The CDR3 region has the DNA TGTGCCAGCAGCAGCTTCCGAACGAGTGTCCGTAATGAAAAACTGTTTTTT. As protein: CASSSFRTSVRNEKLFF.